This entry concerns a single T cell receptor beta chain. This clone's antigen is unknown. The sample holds no much larger clone one base away, and base qualities are not on file. The CDR3 spans 15 residues, from the cysteine through the phenylalanine. The CDR3 DNA has 45 bases and is translated from base 1. V has 3 bases trimmed and J has 1 base trimmed; junction bases matching no gene number 4. Per the germline V gene (reference sequence), SGHNT is the CDR1 and YYREEE is the CDR2. These data are taken from a study of shared clonotypes between healthy human individuals (TCRdb year 2020). For the wider study: The cohort comprised a couple of women and a few men aged 18 to 49 years. Per donor, leukapheresis produced somewhere between about 0.94 and 10 billion PBMCs. To increase sequencing depth and limit assay-specific biases, different laboratories used diverse techniques to prepare libraries and sequence TCR repertoires. To estimate repertoire size and how much clonotype sharing occurs between individuals, the study deeply sequenced the blood TCR repertoires of about five healthy adults.

Using the deep immunoSEQ assay, TCR CDR3 regions were amplified from genomic DNA by multiplex PCR. Genomic DNA extracted from each cell subset was distributed evenly over all wells of several immunoSEQ 96-well plates, and each plate served as one replicate. For unsorted PBMC, each replicate PCR was loaded with approximately 320 ng genomic DNA, equivalent to about 30,000 T cell genomes. Ten immunoSEQ deep assay plates were used to sequence unsorted PBMC genomic DNA. The purified libraries were quantified using a Qubit 3.0 fluorometer, sized with a Bioanalyzer 2100, and then quantified again using the KAPA Library Quantification kit. A separate single-read 150-cycle Illumina NextSeq 550 flow cell was used to sequence each immunoSEQ 96-well plate. Regarding the original processing steps: Because only junctional sequences without quality scores were contained in the immunoSEQ output, filtering matching that applied to full-length reads could not be performed. To assign V/J genes and CDR3, sequences were annotated against IMGT germline references using PyIR, a Python wrapper for IgBLAST v1.9. Any read was removed if the V/J assignment was weak (E-value above 1e-6), the CDR3 was missing, or the read contained stop codons, out-of-frame junctions, or ambiguous translated residues. A V3J clonotype was defined by an identical inferred V gene, J gene, and CDR3 amino acid sequence. Percentage overlap between repertoires was calculated by dividing the number of shared unique clonotypes by the size of the smaller repertoire. Repertoire richness was assessed with RTK rarefaction, the Chao1 estimator, and Recon v2.1 estimates of unobserved clonotypes. Held by TCRdb, this immuneACCESS table contains in-frame sequences only and omits some clones. Under half of the omission traces to an unresolved V gene where checked; the cause of the rest is unknown. V and J calls and clone size come straight from that table; D and trimming were deduced from the DNA. For this sample there are fewer than 600,000 clones; around three quarters appear just once. The ten largest make up 12% of the sample.

The donors were healthy, HIV-negative adults with no recently reported acute infections or vaccinations. All donors were Caucasian adults living in Nashville, Tennessee, USA. For unsorted samples, tens of millions of PBMCs were counted and genomic DNA was extracted with the QIAamp DNA Blood Mini kit. After blood collection by leukapheresis, PBMCs were isolated using Ficoll-Histopaque density gradient centrifugation and then cryopreserved in the vapor phase of liquid nitrogen. The study at large found these results: Pairwise subsampling led to the expectation that sequencing depth would affect the degree of clonotype sharing among donors. Because the study included only a small number of donors, the genetic and exposure-history diversity represented was limited. Sampling was restricted to blood, and TCR repertoires in tissue are likely to differ from TCR repertoires in blood.

The receptor was isolated from a woman aged 40 to 49 in good health. Some clones in this sample may be carry-over from other donors' samples. Sequencing was done on a sample of PBMCs. Recombination connected TRBV5-4 to TRBJ1-1; 9 middle bases align to TRBD1. The CDR3 here reads CASSWTGVGNTEAFF. In nucleotides, the sequence is TGTGCCAGCAGCTGGACAGGGGTCGGGAACACTGAAGCTTTCTTT.